Here is one T cell receptor beta chain with its context. The sample has other DNA sequences that encode this CDR3 too. This entry belongs to a study of blood T cell repertoires in COVID-19. About the study: Researchers got acute and convalescent COVID-19 samples from the United States, Italy and Spain. T cells, B-cell-depleted T cells, or PBMCs provided the cDNA or gDNA that served as material.

As processed by the authors: From reference gene primer amplification, estimates of nucleated cell counts were derived. Sequencing used immunoSEQ multiplex PCR; TCRdb keeps in-frame clones, though not all of them. The V and J calls and clone size come from that table; D and trimming were worked out from the DNA. The sample shows 100,000 to 150,000 clones, around 86% of them seen only once. CDR3 length equals 15 residues. Between the trimmed V and J ends, which lost 5 bases and 5 bases, there was a span of 18 bases. Germline CDR1 and CDR2: GTSNPN and SVGIG (reference sequence). The sequence derives from a man aged 60 to 75 with acute or convalescent COVID-19. The chain has TRBV30 and TRBJ2-2; tentative D call: TRBD2 (7 bases). The sequenced material came from peripheral blood. Written as DNA, the CDR3 is TGTGCCTGGCGTAGGGGGGGCGGAGAGACCGGGGAGCTGTTTTTT. Translated, it gives CAWRRGGGETGELFF.